This T cell receptor beta chain was identified during a study of blood T cell repertoires in COVID-19. The overall study: T cells, B-cell-depleted T cells, or PBMCs supplied cDNA or gDNA.

Assay: immunoSEQ multiplex PCR; the TCRdb copy retains only in-frame clones and omits some. The sample lists about 35,000 clones; around 87% were seen once. This clone has just one count. The V and J ends lost 0 bases and 7 bases respectively, with 6 bases between them. The CDR3 has 13 amino acids. Germline V CDR1 and CDR2: LGHDT, YNNKEL (reference sequence). The sequence came from a human donor in a cohort sampled during active COVID-19. The specimen sequenced was peripheral blood. The genes are TRBV3-1 (or the pseudogene TRBV3-2) and TRBJ1-4; D not resolved. For the CDR3, the DNA is TGTGCCAGCAGCCAAGATGAGGGTGAAAAACTGTTTTTT. Amino acid sequence: CASSQDEGEKLFF.